A single T cell receptor (beta chain) is shown here with its context. Its antigen is not known. A much larger clone differs from this one at a single base, so this may be a read error. The library came from three nested PCR rounds adapted from ARM-PCR protocols. One entry per CDR3 protein results from TCRdb running MiXCR on the multiplex PCR reads. The repertoire holds approximately 100,000 distinct CDR3 sequences, with 65% as singletons. The source of the sample is a study of tumor and adjacent non-tumor tissue in lung cancer. At the level of the study: Patients comprised about a dozen adenocarcinoma, 2 squamous cell carcinoma and 1 small cell lung cancer. General observations from the study: Tumor TCR diversity, when higher, was linked to shorter survival.

CDR1 MNHNS and CDR2 SASEGT come from the germline V gene. CDR3 length: 13 residues. Trimming left V 7 bases short and J 0 bases short, with 10 bases between. This sample's RNA came from whole unsorted tissue. Distant lung tissue was collected more than 3 cm away from the tumor edge. Chemotherapy-naive patients with new lung cancer underwent thoracic surgery in China, August–late 2014. The material sequenced was distant non-tumor lung tissue. The rearrangement uses TRBV6-1 and TRBJ2-7, with a weak D call TRBD1 (5 bases). This TCR was recovered from a man aged 25-45 years with non-small cell lung cancer. The CDR3 region is CASNDSSSYEQYF. CDR3 DNA: TGTGCCAGCAATGACAGTAGCTCCTACGAGCAGTACTTC.